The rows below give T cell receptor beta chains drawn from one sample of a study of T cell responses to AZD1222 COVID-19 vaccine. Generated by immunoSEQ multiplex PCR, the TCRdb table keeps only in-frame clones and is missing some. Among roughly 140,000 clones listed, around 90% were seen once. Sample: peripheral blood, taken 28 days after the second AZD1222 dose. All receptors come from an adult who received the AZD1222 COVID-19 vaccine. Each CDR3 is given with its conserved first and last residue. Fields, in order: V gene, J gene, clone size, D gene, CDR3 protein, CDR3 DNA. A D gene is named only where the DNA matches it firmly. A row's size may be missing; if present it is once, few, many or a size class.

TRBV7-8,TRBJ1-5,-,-,CASIKAPGNQPQHF,TGTGCCAGTATTAAAGCCCCCGGCAATCAGCCCCAGCATTTT
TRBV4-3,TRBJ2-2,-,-,CASSQDTPGDTGELFF,TGCGCCAGCAGCCAAGATACCCCGGGGGACACCGGGGAGCTGTTTTTT
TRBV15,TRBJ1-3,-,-,CATSRGLSGLPSGNTIYF,TGTGCCACCAGCAGAGGTTTATCGGGACTCCCCTCTGGAAACACCATATATTTT
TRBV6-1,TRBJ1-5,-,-,CASSEQSGGNQPQHF,TGTGCCAGCAGTGAGCAGTCGGGCGGGAATCAGCCCCAGCATTTT
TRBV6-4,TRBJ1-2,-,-,CASSLTSPTGTVNYGYTF,TGTGCCAGCAGTCTAACATCCCCGACAGGCACCGTGAACTATGGCTACACCTTC
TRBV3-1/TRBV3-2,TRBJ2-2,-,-,CASSQAHATGELFF,TGTGCCAGCAGCCAGGCTCACGCCACCGGGGAGCTGTTTTTT
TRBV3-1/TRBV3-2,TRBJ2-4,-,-,CASSQSGQKGNIQYF,TGTGCCAGCAGCCAATCGGGACAAAAGGGGAACATTCAGTACTTC
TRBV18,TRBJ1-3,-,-,CASSLNGVSSGNTIYF,TGTGCCAGCTCACTAAACGGGGTTAGCTCTGGAAACACCATATATTTT
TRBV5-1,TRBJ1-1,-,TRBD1,CASSLGQGGVTEAFF,TGCGCCAGCAGCTTAGGACAGGGTGGAGTCACTGAAGCTTTCTTT
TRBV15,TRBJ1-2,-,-,CATSRADHQWATF,TGTGCCACCAGCAGAGCCGATCACCAGTGGGCTACCTTC
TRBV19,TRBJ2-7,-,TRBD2,CASSPGLAESGEQYF,TGTGCCAGTAGTCCTGGACTAGCGGAGTCGGGGGAGCAGTACTTC
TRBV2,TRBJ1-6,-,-,CASSGTYSGLSSYNSPLHF,TGTGCCAGCAGTGGGACGTACAGCGGGCTGAGCTCCTATAATTCACCCCTCCACTTT
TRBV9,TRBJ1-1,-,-,CASSVGGTTEAFF,TGTGCCAGCAGCGTAGGCGGAACCACTGAAGCTTTCTTT
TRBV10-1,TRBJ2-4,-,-,CASSGGLAKNIQYF,TGCGCCAGCAGTGGGGGACTAGCCAAAAACATTCAGTACTTC
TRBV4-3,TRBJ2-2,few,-,CASSQDPGPGGSKLFF,TGCGCCAGCAGCCAAGATCCGGGGCCCGGCGGTTCGAAGCTGTTTTTT
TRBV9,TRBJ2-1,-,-,CASSVEGRGYYNEQFF,TGTGCCAGCAGCGTAGAGGGGCGGGGATACTACAATGAGCAGTTCTTC
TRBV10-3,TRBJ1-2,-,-,CAISDELTGNYGYTF,TGTGCCATCAGTGACGAACTCACGGGTAACTATGGCTACACCTTC
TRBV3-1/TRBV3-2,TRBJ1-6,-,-,CASSYPNSPLHF,TGTGCCAGCAGCTATCCGAATTCACCCCTCCACTTT
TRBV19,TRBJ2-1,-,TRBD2,CASSRTSGRMDEQFF,TGTGCCAGTAGTCGGACTAGCGGGAGGATGGATGAGCAGTTCTTC
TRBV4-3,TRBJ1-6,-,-,CASSQFENSPLHF,TGCGCCAGCAGCCAATTTGAGAATTCACCCCTCCACTTT
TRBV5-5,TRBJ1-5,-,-,CASSPASSIRSNQPQHF,TGTGCCAGCAGCCCCGCTAGCAGTATAAGGAGCAATCAGCCCCAGCATTTT
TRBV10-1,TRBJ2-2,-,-,CASGGANTGELFF,TGCGCCAGCGGTGGAGCGAACACCGGGGAGCTGTTTTTT
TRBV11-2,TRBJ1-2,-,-,CASSLAEPERYGYTF,TGTGCCAGCAGCTTAGCAGAGCCAGAGCGCTATGGCTACACCTTC
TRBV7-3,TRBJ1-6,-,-,CASSLSRTVNSPLHF,TGTGCCAGCAGCTTATCGCGGACAGTCAATTCACCCCTCCACTTT
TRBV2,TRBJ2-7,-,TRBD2,CASTPTSGSPYEQYF,TGTGCCAGCACCCCAACTAGCGGTTCCCCCTACGAGCAGTACTTC
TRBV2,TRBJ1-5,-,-,CASMYEVGQPQHF,TGTGCCAGCATGTATGAAGTAGGCCAGCCCCAGCATTTT
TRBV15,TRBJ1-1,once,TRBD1,CATKGQENTEAFF,TGTGCCACCAAAGGACAGGAGAACACTGAAGCTTTCTTT
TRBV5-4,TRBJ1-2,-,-,CASTEWNRVAANYGYTF,TGTGCCAGCACCGAATGGAACAGGGTAGCCGCCAACTATGGCTACACCTTC
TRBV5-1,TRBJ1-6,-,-,CASSLDRPNSPLHF,TGCGCCAGCAGCTTGGACAGACCTAATTCACCCCTCCACTTT
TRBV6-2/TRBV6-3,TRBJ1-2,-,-,CASSYRRNYGYTF,TGTGCCAGCAGTTACCGGCGTAACTATGGCTACACCTTC
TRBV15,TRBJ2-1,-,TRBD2,CATSRNPPGLAMNEQFF,TGTGCCACCAGCAGAAACCCTCCGGGACTAGCGATGAATGAGCAGTTCTTC
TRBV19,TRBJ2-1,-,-,CASSSPRGLSSYNEQFF,TGTGCCAGTAGTTCCCCCAGGGGCCTTAGCTCCTACAATGAGCAGTTCTTC
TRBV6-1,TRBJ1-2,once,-,CASSEVYRADYGYTF,TGTGCCAGCAGTGAAGTTTATAGGGCTGACTATGGCTACACCTTC
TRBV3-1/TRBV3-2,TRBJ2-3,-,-,CASSLRTGYTDTQYF,TGTGCCAGCAGCCTAAGGACTGGCTACACAGATACGCAGTATTTT
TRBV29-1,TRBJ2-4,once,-,CSVRDGSKNIQYF,TGCAGCGTTCGGGACGGTAGCAAAAACATTCAGTACTTC
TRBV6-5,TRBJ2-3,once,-,CASMDRGSADTQYF,TGTGCCAGCATGGATCGAGGGAGCGCAGATACGCAGTATTTT
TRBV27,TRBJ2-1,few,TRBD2,CASSLGLAGADEQFF,TGTGCCAGCAGTCTTGGACTAGCGGGAGCCGATGAGCAGTTCTTC
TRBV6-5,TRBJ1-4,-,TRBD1,CASIATGHEKLFF,TGTGCCAGCATTGCGACAGGGCATGAAAAACTGTTTTTT
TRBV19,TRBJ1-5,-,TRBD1,CASTQGAWGDQPQHF,TGTGCCAGTACCCAGGGGGCTTGGGGGGATCAGCCCCAGCATTTT
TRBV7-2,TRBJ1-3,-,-,CASSPGGARNTIYF,TGTGCCAGCAGCCCCGGAGGGGCGCGAAACACCATATATTTT
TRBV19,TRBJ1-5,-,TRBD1,CASSIFGTGGSNQPQHF,TGTGCCAGTAGTATTTTCGGAACAGGGGGTAGCAATCAGCCCCAGCATTTT
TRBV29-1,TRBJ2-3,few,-,CSVAGRVTDTQYF,TGCAGCGTTGCAGGGCGGGTCACAGATACGCAGTATTTT
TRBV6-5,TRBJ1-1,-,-,CASSPNGMNTEAFF,TGTGCCAGCAGCCCAAACGGGATGAACACTGAAGCTTTCTTT
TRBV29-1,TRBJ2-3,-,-,CSVLPGHSREGDTQYF,TGCAGCGTCCTCCCGGGCCATAGCCGAGAGGGAGATACGCAGTATTTT
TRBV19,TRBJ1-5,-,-,CASSISENQPQHF,TGTGCCAGTAGTATTTCGGAAAATCAGCCCCAGCATTTT
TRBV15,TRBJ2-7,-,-,CATSRSQGSYEQYF,TGTGCCACCAGCAGATCCCAGGGGTCCTACGAGCAGTACTTC
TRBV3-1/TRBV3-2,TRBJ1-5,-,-,CASSPAGGSSNQPQHF,TGTGCCAGCAGCCCAGCAGGTGGTTCGAGCAATCAGCCCCAGCATTTT
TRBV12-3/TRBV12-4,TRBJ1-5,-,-,CASSFYRDQPQHF,TGTGCCAGCAGTTTCTACAGGGATCAGCCCCAGCATTTT
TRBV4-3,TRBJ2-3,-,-,CASSQTGSLTDTQYF,TGCGCCAGCAGCCAGACCGGCAGCCTCACAGATACGCAGTATTTT